One and the same sample provided the 21 T cell receptor beta chains below, sequenced in a study. In TCRdb, the RT-PCR reads were re-called with MiXCR into one record per CDR3 protein. The sample includes more than 550,000 distinct CDR3 sequences, approximately 15% of them seen just once. The sequenced sample consisted of memory CD4+ T cells from blood. The source of these receptors is a female donor in good health, serving as a healthy control.

The rearrangement joins TRBV10-2 to TRBJ2-1, with 8 bases that match TRBD2. Trimming cost V 6 bases and J 7 bases; bases outside gene matches: 8. The germline V gene has CDR1 WSHSY and CDR2 SAAADI. This CDR3 has 14 amino acids. The CDR3 spells CASRLAGTGNEQFF. For the CDR3, the DNA is TGCGCCAGCAGGTTAGCGGGGACTGGGAATGAGCAGTTCTTC.

This clonotype has more than one count but fewer than ten. The V and J genes are TRBV20-1 and TRBJ2-2; 7 nucleotides match TRBD1. Germline CDR1 DFQATT, CDR2 SNEGSKA (reference sequence). The CDR3 consists of 16 residues. Losses at the gene ends were 0 bases for V and 5 bases for J; bases not matched to a gene: 9. The DNA of the CDR3 is TGCAGTGCTAGAGATTTGAACAGGGGAATGACCGGGGAGCTGTTTTTT. Protein sequence: CSARDLNRGMTGELFF.

This chain connects TRBV9 to TRBJ2-3; a weak D match, TRBD2 (7 bases). Trimming removed 4 bases at V and 5 bases at J, with 20 bases between. In germline, CDR1 is SGDLS, CDR2 YYNGEE. The CDR3 sequence is 16 residues long. This CDR3 reads CASSPGRGAVEDTQYF. CDR3 bases: TGTGCCAGCAGCCCAGGCCGGGGGGCGGTAGAAGATACGCAGTATTTT.

This clonotype was seen ten or more times. The chain carries TRBV25-1 and TRBJ2-1; the match to TRBD1 covers 9 bases. The CDR3 has 15 residues. J gave up 8 bases and V 5 bases, and 10 bases lay outside the gene matches. Germline V gene lookup returns CDR1 MGHDK and CDR2 SYGVNS. The CDR3 loop is CASSPLNRGQYEQFF. The CDR3 nucleotides read TGTGCCAGCAGTCCCCTCAACAGGGGGCAGTATGAGCAGTTCTTC. The variable domain in full, completed from reference TRBV25-1 and TRBJ2-1, reads EADIYQTPRYLVIGTGKKITLECSQTMGHDKMYWYQQDPGMELHLIHYSYGVNSTEKGDLSSESTVSRIRTEHFPLTLESARPSHTSQYLCASSPLNRGQYEQFFGPGTRLTVL.

This clonotype appeared a few times. The chain carries TRBV6-5 and TRBJ1-5, with 7 bases aligning to TRBD1. The CDR3 totals 13 residues. Germline CDR1 is MNHEY and CDR2 is SVGAGI. V lost 7 bases, J lost 7 bases, and 7 bases stayed unmatched. Here the CDR3 reads CASMRAGGQPQHF. The CDR3 DNA follows: TGTGCCAGCATGAGGGCAGGGGGGCAGCCCCAGCATTTT.

This clonotype has at least ten counts. The J gene is TRBJ2-2, the V gene TRBV10-3; D is possibly TRBD1 (6 bases). V shed 10 bases and J shed 1 base, with 10 bases lying between them. CDR3 length equals 13 residues. The germline V gene encodes CDR1 ENHRY and CDR2 SYGVKD. The CDR3 is CASQGGNTGELFF. Written as DNA, the CDR3 is TGTGCCAGCCAAGGGGGGAACACCGGGGAGCTGTTTTTT.

This clonotype showed up many times. Compared with germline, one end of the junction differs, possibly owing to a read error. V is TRBV7-2 and J is TRBJ1-1; no definite D call. CDR3 length equals 13 residues. Germline V gene sequence: CDR1 SGHTA, CDR2 FQGNSA. The chain's CDR3 is CASSFGVQTEAFF. The CDR3 nucleotides read TGTGCCAGCAGCTTCGGGGTGCAGACTGAGGCTTTCTTT.

This clonotype came up many times. CDR3 nucleotide sequence: TGCAGTGCTGTATCGACAGGGGGAAGGGGAGAGACCCAGTACTTC. It encodes CSAVSTGGRGETQYF. This chain links TRBV20-1 with TRBJ2-5, with 9 bases identical to TRBD1. CDR3 length: 15 residues. CDR1 and CDR2 (germline): DFQATT, SNEGSKA (reference sequence). V dropped 5 bases and J dropped 4; count of bases not matched to a gene: 11.

This chain uses TRBV20-1 with TRBJ2-7; tentatively, D is TRBD2 (5 bases). The CDR3 sequence is 13 residues long. Deletions cut 6 bases from V and 0 bases from J, with 12 bases between. CDR1 DFQATT and CDR2 SNEGSKA come from the germline V gene (reference sequence). CDR3 sequence reads: CSANPGNSYEQYF. In DNA form, the CDR3 reads TGCAGTGCAAACCCGGGGAACTCCTACGAGCAGTACTTC.

V usage is TRBV20-1 and J usage is TRBJ2-3, with 7 bases aligning to TRBD2. V shed 3 bases and J 1 base; nucleotides not matched to a gene: 4. Germline V lookup: CDR1 DFQATT, CDR2 SNEGSKA (reference sequence). The CDR3 covers 14 residues. The CDR3 coding sequence is TGCAGTGCTAGTTTTCGGGAGGGCACAGATACGCAGTATTTT. This sequence encodes CSASFREGTDTQYF.

This clonotype came up many times. This chain connects TRBV6-1 to TRBJ1-2; 7 bases fit TRBD1. The CDR3 totals 13 residues. From germline, CDR1 is MNHNS and CDR2 SASEGT. J was trimmed by 3 bases and V by 6 bases; bases with no gene match: 4. In DNA form, the CDR3 reads TGTGCCAGCAGCCAAGGACAGGACTATGGCTACACCTTC. Protein: CASSQGQDYGYTF.

This clonotype was counted at least ten times. This chain uses TRBV15 with TRBJ2-5; D gene unclear. Germline CDR1 LNHNV, CDR2 YYDKDF (reference sequence). V was shortened by 1 base and J by 1 base, with 10 bases between the two germline ends. This CDR3 contains 15 residues. CDR3 sequence: CATSRAFDSQETQYF. In nucleotides, the CDR3 is TGTGCCACCAGCAGAGCGTTTGACTCCCAAGAGACCCAGTACTTC.

This clonotype has just a few counts. The J gene is TRBJ2-3, the V gene TRBV7-2; D is perhaps TRBD2 (6 bases). The germline gives CDR1 SGHTA, CDR2 FQGNSA. Trimming left V 4 bases short and J 4 bases short, with 18 bases between. This CDR3 has 16 amino acids. The chain's CDR3 is CASSSGVGLGSDTQYF. In nucleotides, the CDR3 is TGTGCCAGCAGCTCGGGGGTCGGATTAGGATCAGATACGCAGTATTTT.

The chain has TRBV6-1 and TRBJ2-5; D possibly corresponds to TRBD1 (6 bases). CDR3 size: 14 residues. Germline V lookup: CDR1 MNHNS, CDR2 SASEGT. With 5 bases removed from V and 5 bases from J, the gap between germline ends came to 15 bases. This CDR3 is CASSLPTGPETQYF. Written as DNA, the CDR3 is TGTGCCAGCAGTCTACCCACAGGGCCGGAGACCCAGTACTTC.

This clonotype was found many times. CDR3 loop: CSVGQGFFGANVLTF. CDR3 nucleotides: TGCAGCGTTGGACAGGGATTCTTTGGGGCCAACGTCCTGACTTTC. The V gene is TRBV29-1, the J gene TRBJ2-6; 7 bases line up with TRBD1. The germline CDR1 and CDR2 sequences are SQVTM and ANQGSEA. Losses at the gene ends were 4 bases for V and 3 bases for J; bases not matched to a gene: 6. CDR3 length: 15 residues.

The V and J genes are TRBV5-6 and TRBJ2-3; 7 nucleotides line up with TRBD1. With 8 bases clipped from V and 2 bases from J, the junction kept 11 bases outside the gene matches. The germline CDR1 and CDR2 sequences are SGHDT and YYEEEE. There are 15 residues in the CDR3. The CDR3 loop is CASTPGQRFTDTQYF. The CDR3 region has the DNA TGTGCCAGTACTCCGGGACAGAGATTCACAGATACGCAGTATTTT. Combining the CDR3 with reference TRBV5-6 and TRBJ2-3 gives the whole variable domain DAGVTQSPTHLIKTRGQQVTLRCSPKSGHDTVSWYQQALGQGPQFIFQYYEEEERQRGNFPDRFSGHQFPNYSSELNVNALLLGDSALYLCASTPGQRFTDTQYFGPGTRLTVL.

This clonotype was seen at least ten times. The gene calls are TRBV7-2 and TRBJ1-2; D perhaps matches TRBD1 (5 bases). The CDR3 contains 13 residues. Germline V gives CDR1 SGHTA, CDR2 FQGNSA. The V and J ends lost 2 bases and 6 bases respectively, with 10 bases between them. This CDR3 reads CASSLPSGNGYTF. In DNA, the CDR3 is TGTGCCAGCAGCTTACCTTCAGGGAATGGCTACACCTTC.

The chain recombines TRBV7-9 with TRBJ2-3, with 8 bases aligning to TRBD2. V trimming: 1 base; J trimming: 5 bases; junction bases outside the gene matches: 8. This CDR3 has 16 residues. Germline V gene sequence: CDR1 SEHNR, CDR2 FQNEAQ (reference sequence). Written as DNA, the CDR3 is TGTGCCAGCAGCTTAGGGGTTACGAGCGGGAGAGATACGCAGTATTTT. This gives the protein CASSLGVTSGRDTQYF.

A few counts support this clonotype. The chain joins TRBV9 to TRBJ2-5; TRBD1 or TRBD2 may be the D gene (5 bases each). There are 15 residues in the CDR3. V lost 1 base and J lost 7, with 17 bases in between. Germline V gene data show CDR1 as SGDLS and CDR2 as YYNGEE. The CDR3 protein is CASSVLGTTGGTQYF. Here the CDR3 DNA reads TGTGCCAGCAGCGTATTAGGGACCACGGGTGGGACCCAGTACTTC. The whole variable domain, remainder taken from reference TRBV9 and TRBJ2-5, is DSGVTQTPKHLITATGQRVTLRCSPRSGDLSVYWYQQSLDQGLQFLIQYYNGEERAKGNILERFSAQQFPDLHSELNLSSLELGDSALYFCASSVLGTTGGTQYFGPGTRLLVL.

CDR3 coding DNA: TGTGCCAGCAGCTTAGTTACCGGGACAGGGGGGAGCGATGAGCAGTTCTTC. The encoded protein is CASSLVTGTGGSDEQFF. The V call is TRBV7-6, the J call TRBJ2-1, with TRBD1 matching over 11 bases. The CDR3 runs to 17 residues. Trimming removed 1 base from V and 8 bases from J; junction bases left unmatched: 10. From germline, CDR1 is SGHVS and CDR2 FNYEAQ.

This clonotype came up a few times. This rearrangement joins TRBV12-3 or TRBV12-4 to TRBJ1-5; D remains ambiguous. This CDR3 is 12 amino acids long. Deletions cut 4 bases from V and 6 bases from J, with 7 bases between. The CDR3 DNA follows: TGTGCCAGCAGTTCTTATGGTCAGCCCCAGCATTTT. It specifies CASSSYGQPQHF.